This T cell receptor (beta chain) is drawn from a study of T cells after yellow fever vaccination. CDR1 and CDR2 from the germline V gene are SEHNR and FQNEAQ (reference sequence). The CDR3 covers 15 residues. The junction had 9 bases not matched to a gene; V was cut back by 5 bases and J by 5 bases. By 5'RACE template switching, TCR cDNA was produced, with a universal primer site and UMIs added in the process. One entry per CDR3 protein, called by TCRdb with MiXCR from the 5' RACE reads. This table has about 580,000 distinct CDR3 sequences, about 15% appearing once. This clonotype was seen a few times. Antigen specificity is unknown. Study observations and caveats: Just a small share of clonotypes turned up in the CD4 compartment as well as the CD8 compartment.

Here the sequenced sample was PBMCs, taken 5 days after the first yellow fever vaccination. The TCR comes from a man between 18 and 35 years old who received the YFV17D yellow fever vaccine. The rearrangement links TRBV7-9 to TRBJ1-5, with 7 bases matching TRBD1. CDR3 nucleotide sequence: TGTGCCAGCAGCGCCGGAACTCAGGGGGATCAGCCCCAGCATTTT. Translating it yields CASSAGTQGDQPQHF.